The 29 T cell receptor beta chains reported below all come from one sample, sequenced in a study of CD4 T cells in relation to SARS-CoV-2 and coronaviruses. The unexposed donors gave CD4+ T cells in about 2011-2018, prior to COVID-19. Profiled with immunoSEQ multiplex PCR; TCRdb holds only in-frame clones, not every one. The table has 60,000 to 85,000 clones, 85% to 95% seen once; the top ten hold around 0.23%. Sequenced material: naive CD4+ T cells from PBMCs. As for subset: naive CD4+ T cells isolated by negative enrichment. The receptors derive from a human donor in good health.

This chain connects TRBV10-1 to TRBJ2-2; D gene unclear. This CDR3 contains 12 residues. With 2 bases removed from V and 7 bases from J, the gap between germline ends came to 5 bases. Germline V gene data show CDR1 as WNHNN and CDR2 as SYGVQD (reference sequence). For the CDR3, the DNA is TGCGCCAGCAGTGAGCGGGTCGGGGAGCTGTTTTTT. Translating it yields CASSERVGELFF.

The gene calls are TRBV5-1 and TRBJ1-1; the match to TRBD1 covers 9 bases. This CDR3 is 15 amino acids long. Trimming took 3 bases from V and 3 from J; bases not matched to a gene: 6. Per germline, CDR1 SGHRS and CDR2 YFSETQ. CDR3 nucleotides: TGCGCCAGCAGCTCCCGACAGGGGGGGGACACTGAAGCTTTCTTT. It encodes CASSSRQGGDTEAFF.

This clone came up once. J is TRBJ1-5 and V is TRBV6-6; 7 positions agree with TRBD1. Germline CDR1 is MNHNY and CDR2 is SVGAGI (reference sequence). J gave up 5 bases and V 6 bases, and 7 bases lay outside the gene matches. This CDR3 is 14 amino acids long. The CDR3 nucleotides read TGTGCCAGCAGATCCGGACAGGTAGATCAGCCCCAGCATTTT. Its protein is CASRSGQVDQPQHF.

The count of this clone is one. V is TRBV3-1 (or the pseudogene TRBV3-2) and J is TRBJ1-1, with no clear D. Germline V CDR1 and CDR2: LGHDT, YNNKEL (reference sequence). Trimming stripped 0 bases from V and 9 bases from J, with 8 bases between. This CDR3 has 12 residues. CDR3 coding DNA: TGTGCCAGCAGCCAAGACTCTAGGAAAGCTTTCTTT. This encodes CASSQDSRKAFF.

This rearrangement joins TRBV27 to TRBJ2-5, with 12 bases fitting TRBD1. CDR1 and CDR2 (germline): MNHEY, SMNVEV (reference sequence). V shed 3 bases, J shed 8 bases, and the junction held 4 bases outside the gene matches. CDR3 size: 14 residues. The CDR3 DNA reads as TGTGCCAGCAGTTTGCCCGGGACAGGGGGCACCCAGTACTTC. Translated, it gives CASSLPGTGGTQYF.

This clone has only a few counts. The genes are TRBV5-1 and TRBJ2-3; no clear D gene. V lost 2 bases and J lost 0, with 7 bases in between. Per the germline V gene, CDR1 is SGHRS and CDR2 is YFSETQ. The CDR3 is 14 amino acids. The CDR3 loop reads CASSFTTSTDTQYF. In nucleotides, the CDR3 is TGCGCCAGCAGCTTCACAACCAGCACAGATACGCAGTATTTT.

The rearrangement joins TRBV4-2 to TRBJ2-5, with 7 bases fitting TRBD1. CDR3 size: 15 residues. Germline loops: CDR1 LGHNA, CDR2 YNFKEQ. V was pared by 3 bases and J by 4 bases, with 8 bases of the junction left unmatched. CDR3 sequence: CASSQAGTEGETQYF. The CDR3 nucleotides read TGTGCCAGCAGCCAGGCCGGGACAGAAGGAGAGACCCAGTACTTC.

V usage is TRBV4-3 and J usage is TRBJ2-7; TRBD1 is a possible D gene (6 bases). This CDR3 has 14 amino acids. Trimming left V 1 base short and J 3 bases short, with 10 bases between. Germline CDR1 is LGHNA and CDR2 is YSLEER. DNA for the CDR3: TGCGCCAGCAGCCAAGGGGCAGGGGACTACGAGCAGTACTTC. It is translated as CASSQGAGDYEQYF.

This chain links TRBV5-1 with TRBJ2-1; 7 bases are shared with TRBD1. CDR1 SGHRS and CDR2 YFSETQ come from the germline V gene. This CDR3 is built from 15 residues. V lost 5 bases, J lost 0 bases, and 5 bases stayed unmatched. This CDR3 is CASSGGQRSYNEQFF. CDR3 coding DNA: TGCGCCAGCAGTGGGGGACAGCGCTCCTACAATGAGCAGTTCTTC.

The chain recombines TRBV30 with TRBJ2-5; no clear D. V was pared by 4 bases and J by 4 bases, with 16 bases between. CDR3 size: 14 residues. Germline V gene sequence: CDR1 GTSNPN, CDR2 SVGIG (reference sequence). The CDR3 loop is CAWNTLGFGETQYF. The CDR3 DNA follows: TGTGCCTGGAACACCCTCGGCTTTGGAGAGACCCAGTACTTC.

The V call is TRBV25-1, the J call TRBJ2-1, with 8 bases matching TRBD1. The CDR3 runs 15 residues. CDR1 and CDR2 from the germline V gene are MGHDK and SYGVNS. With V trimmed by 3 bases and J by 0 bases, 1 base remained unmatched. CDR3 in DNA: TGTGCCAGCAGTGAGGGACAGGCCTCCTACAATGAGCAGTTCTTC. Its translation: CASSEGQASYNEQFF.

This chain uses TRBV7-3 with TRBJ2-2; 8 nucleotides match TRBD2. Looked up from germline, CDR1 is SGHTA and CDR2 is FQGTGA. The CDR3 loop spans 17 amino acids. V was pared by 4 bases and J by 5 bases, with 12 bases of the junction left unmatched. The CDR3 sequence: CASSSPAAGGRTGELFF. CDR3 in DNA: TGTGCCAGCAGCTCCCCAGCTGCTGGCGGGAGGACCGGGGAGCTGTTTTTT.

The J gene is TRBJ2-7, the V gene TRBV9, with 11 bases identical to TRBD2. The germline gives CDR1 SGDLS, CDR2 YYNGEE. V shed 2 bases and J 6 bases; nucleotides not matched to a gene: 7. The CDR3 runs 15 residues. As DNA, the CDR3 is TGTGCCAGCAGCGTGTTGGGGACTAGCGGAGCCGAGCAGTACTTC. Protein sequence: CASSVLGTSGAEQYF.

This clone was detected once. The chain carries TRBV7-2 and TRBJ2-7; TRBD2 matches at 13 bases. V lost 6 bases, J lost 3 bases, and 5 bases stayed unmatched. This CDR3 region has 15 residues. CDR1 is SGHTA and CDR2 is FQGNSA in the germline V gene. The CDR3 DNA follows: TGTGCCAGCAGTCGGACTAGCGGGAGTGGCTACGAGCAGTACTTC. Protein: CASSRTSGSGYEQYF. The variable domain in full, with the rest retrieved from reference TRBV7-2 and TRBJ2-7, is GAGVSQSPSNKVTEKGKDVELRCDPISGHTALYWYRQSLGQGLEFLIYFQGNSAPDKSGLPSDRFSAERTGGSVSTLTIQRTQQEDSAVYLCASSRTSGSGYEQYFGPGTRLTVT.

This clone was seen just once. DNA for the CDR3: TGTGCCAGTAGTATAGGAGAGGCTGATGAGCAGTTCTTC. This sequence encodes CASSIGEADEQFF. This chain connects TRBV19 to TRBJ2-1; no clear D. V was trimmed by 1 base and J by 8 bases, leaving 9 bases between them. The CDR3 runs 13 residues. Germline-derived CDR1 and CDR2 are LNHDA and SQIVND (reference sequence).

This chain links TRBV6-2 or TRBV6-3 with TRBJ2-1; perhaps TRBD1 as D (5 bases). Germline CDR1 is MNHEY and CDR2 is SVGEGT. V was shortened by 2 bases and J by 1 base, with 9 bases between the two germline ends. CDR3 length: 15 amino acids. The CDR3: CASSYVRESYNEQFF. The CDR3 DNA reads TGTGCCAGCAGTTACGTCAGGGAATCCTACAATGAGCAGTTCTTC.

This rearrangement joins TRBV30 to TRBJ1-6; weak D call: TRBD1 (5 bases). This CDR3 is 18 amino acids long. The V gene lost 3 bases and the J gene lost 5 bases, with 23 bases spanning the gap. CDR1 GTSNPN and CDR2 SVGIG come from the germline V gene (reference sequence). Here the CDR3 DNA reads TGTGCCTGGAGAGGTGGGACTAATCAGGGTTGGAATAATTCACCCCTCCACTTT. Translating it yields CAWRGGTNQGWNNSPLHF.

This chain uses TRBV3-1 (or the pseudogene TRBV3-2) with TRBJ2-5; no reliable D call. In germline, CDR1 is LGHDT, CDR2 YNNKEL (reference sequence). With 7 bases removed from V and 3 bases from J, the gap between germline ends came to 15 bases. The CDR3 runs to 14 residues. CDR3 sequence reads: CASITSCQKETQYF. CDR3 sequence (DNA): TGTGCCAGCATCACCTCATGTCAGAAAGAGACCCAGTACTTC.

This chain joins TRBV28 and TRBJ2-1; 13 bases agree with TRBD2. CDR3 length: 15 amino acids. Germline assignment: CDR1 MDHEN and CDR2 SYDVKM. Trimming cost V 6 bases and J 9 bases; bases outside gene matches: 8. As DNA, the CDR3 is TGTGCCAGCAGCCCTCAGGGACTAGCGGGGTCTGAGCAGTTCTTC. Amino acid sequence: CASSPQGLAGSEQFF.

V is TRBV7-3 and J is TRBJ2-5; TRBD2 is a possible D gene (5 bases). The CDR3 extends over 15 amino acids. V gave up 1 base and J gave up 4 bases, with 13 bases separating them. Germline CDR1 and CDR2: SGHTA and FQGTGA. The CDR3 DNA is TGTGCCAGCAGCTTAATTTTCGGGGTTGGAGAGACCCAGTACTTC. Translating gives CASSLIFGVGETQYF.

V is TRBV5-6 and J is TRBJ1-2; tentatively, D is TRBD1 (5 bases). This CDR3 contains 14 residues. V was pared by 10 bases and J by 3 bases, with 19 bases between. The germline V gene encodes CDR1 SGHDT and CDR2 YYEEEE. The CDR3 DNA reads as TGTGCCGGTCTCCGGCGGGCGACAGACTATGGCTACACCTTC. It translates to CAGLRRATDYGYTF.

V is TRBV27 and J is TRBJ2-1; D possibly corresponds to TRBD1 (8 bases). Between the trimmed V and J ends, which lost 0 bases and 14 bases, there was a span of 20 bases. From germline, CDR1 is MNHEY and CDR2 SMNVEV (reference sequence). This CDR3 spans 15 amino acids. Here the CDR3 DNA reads TGTGCCAGCAGTTTATCCGAGCATCGACAGGGGAGGGAGTTCTTC. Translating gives CASSLSEHRQGREFF.

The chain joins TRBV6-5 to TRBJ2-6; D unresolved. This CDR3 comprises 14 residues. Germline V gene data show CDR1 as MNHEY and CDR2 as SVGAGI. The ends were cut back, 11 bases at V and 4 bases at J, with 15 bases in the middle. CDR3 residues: CACCRASGANVLTF. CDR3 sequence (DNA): TGTGCCTGCTGTCGGGCGTCGGGGGCCAACGTCCTGACTTTC.

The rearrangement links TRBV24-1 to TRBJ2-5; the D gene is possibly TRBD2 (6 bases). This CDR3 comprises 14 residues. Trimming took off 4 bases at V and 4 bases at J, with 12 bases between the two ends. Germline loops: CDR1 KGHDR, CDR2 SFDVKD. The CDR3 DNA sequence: TGTGCCACCAGTGACCGAGGGCGGGGAGAGACCCAGTACTTC. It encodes CATSDRGRGETQYF.

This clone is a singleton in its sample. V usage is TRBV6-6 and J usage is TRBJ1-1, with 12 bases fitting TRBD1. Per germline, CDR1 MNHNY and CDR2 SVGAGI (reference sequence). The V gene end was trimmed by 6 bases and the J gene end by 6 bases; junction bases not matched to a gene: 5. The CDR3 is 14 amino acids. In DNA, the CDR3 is TGTGCCAGCAGCGGGACAGGGGGCAGCGCTGAAGCTTTCTTT. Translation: CASSGTGGSAEAFF.

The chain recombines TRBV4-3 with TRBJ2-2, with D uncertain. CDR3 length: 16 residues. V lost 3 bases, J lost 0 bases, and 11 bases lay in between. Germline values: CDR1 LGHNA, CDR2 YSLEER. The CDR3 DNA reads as TGCGCCAGCAGCCAGATTAGGCCTCCGAACACCGGGGAGCTGTTTTTT. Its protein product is CASSQIRPPNTGELFF.

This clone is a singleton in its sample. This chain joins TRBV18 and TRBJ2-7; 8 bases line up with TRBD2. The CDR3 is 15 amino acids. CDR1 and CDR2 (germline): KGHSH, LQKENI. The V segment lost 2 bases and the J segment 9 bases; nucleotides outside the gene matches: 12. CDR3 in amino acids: CASSPAGLGDRGQYF. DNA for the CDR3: TGTGCCAGCTCACCAGCGGGACTAGGGGATCGTGGGCAGTACTTC.

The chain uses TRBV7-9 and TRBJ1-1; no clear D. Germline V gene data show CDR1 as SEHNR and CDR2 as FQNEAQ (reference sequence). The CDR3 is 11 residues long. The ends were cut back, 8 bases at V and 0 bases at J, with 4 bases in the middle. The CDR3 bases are TGTGCCAGCTTGGTGAACACTGAAGCTTTCTTT. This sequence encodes CASLVNTEAFF.

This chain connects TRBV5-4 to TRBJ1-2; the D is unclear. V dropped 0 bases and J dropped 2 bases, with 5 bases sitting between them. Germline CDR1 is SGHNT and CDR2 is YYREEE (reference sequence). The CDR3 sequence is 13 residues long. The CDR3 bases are TGTGCCAGCAGCTTGGACACAAACTATGGCTACACCTTC. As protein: CASSLDTNYGYTF.